Following are 20 T cell receptor beta chains from one sample sequenced in a study of T cell responses to AZD1222 COVID-19 vaccine. Here immunoSEQ multiplex PCR was the method, and the copy in TCRdb shows in-frame clones only, minus some. The profile shows 85,000 to 130,000 clones, about 90% of them singletons. The sample in question was peripheral blood, obtained on day 0 of AZD1222 vaccination. Receptors were obtained from an adult in good health.

The V and J genes are TRBV5-1 and TRBJ2-7, with D perhaps matching TRBD2 (6 bases). The V end was cut by 4 bases, the J end by 1 base, with 18 bases between. The CDR3 has 16 amino acids. Germline CDR1 SGHRS, CDR2 YFSETQ. The CDR3 nucleotides are TGCGCCAGCAGCCCCTACGGGGGTAGTGAGTCCTACGAGCAGTACTTC. This translates into CASSPYGGSESYEQYF.

The V and J genes are TRBV27 and TRBJ1-6, with 8 bases identical to TRBD1. After removal of 10 bases from V and 9 bases from J, the junction contained 8 bases not matched to a gene. The length of the CDR3 is 13 residues. Per germline, CDR1 MNHEY and CDR2 SMNVEV (reference sequence). CDR3 coding DNA: TGTGCCACCGGACAGGGATTGGGTTCACCCCTCCACTTT. This codes for CATGQGLGSPLHF.

The rearrangement joins TRBV28 to TRBJ2-1, with a possible D match to TRBD1 (5 bases). Germline V gene data show CDR1 as MDHEN and CDR2 as SYDVKM. This CDR3 spans 13 amino acids. V gave up 5 bases and J gave up 15 bases, with 20 bases separating them. CDR3 nucleotide sequence: TGTGCCAGCAGTACTCAGGACAACCGACCTGGGTTCTTC. Translated: CASSTQDNRPGFF.

CDR3: CATSRDGQSDTQYF. The CDR3 DNA sequence: TGTGCCACCAGCAGAGATGGACAGTCGGACACCCAGTACTTC. This sequence joins TRBV15 and TRBJ2-5, with D perhaps matching TRBD1 (6 bases). The CDR3 extends over 14 amino acids. V dropped 0 bases and J dropped 8 bases, with 13 bases sitting between them. CDR1 and CDR2 (germline): LNHNV, YYDKDF (reference sequence).

The genes are TRBV5-5 and TRBJ1-2; a possible D gene is TRBD1 (6 bases). The V gene lost 4 bases and the J gene lost 7 bases, with 32 bases spanning the gap. Germline assignment: CDR1 SGHKS and CDR2 YYEKEE (reference sequence). The CDR3 extends over 19 amino acids. In DNA, the CDR3 is TGTGCCAGCAGCCACCAATCCCCTCGGGACATACAACTCAAGCGTGGCTACACCTTC. This encodes CASSHQSPRDIQLKRGYTF.

This clone was observed once. V is TRBV19 and J is TRBJ2-7, with a tentative D call TRBD2 (6 bases). This CDR3 contains 14 residues. Germline V lookup: CDR1 LNHDA, CDR2 SQIVND (reference sequence). The V and J ends lost 2 bases and 3 bases respectively, with 11 bases between them. This CDR3 reads CASSIRSGDYEQYF. CDR3 nucleotides: TGTGCCAGTAGTATACGGTCGGGGGACTACGAGCAGTACTTC.

The chain recombines TRBV7-9 with TRBJ1-1; D may be TRBD1 (5 bases). V was trimmed by 0 bases and J by 2 bases, leaving 10 bases between them. Looked up from germline, CDR1 is SEHNR and CDR2 is FQNEAQ (reference sequence). The CDR3 loop spans 15 amino acids. The CDR3, as DNA: TGTGCCAGCAGCTTAGCGGCAGGGCCCAACACTGAAGCTTTCTTT. This codes for CASSLAAGPNTEAFF.

This chain links TRBV7-8 with TRBJ1-5; a possible D gene is TRBD1 (6 bases). The V gene lost 5 bases and the J gene lost 5 bases, with 16 bases spanning the gap. Germline V lookup: CDR1 SGHVS, CDR2 FQNEAQ. This CDR3 is 15 amino acids long. CDR3 loop: CASSPKGGLYQPQHF. As DNA, the CDR3 is TGTGCCAGCAGCCCCAAGGGGGGGCTCTATCAGCCCCAGCATTTT.

V gene TRBV4-3 combines with J gene TRBJ2-1; D not resolved. Looked up from germline, CDR1 is LGHNA and CDR2 is YSLEER. This CDR3 comprises 16 residues. V lost 0 bases to trimming and J lost 0 bases, with 9 bases between them. In nucleotides, the CDR3 is TGCGCCAGCAGCCAAGATCCCCCGCGCTCCTACAATGAGCAGTTCTTC. Residues: CASSQDPPRSYNEQFF.

The V gene is TRBV7-8, the J gene TRBJ1-2; D is undetermined. Germline V lookup: CDR1 SGHVS, CDR2 FQNEAQ. Trimming shortened V by 2 bases and J by 2 bases, and 15 bases separated the two germline ends. The CDR3 spans 16 residues. The CDR3 nucleotides are TGTGCCAGCAGCTTACGTGACCTCCTGGGGAACTATGGCTACACCTTC. It is translated as CASSLRDLLGNYGYTF.

J is TRBJ2-3 and V is TRBV28; 8 bases line up with TRBD1. Losses at the gene ends were 2 bases for V and 7 bases for J; bases not matched to a gene: 5. Germline V gene lookup returns CDR1 MDHEN and CDR2 SYDVKM. This CDR3 region has 14 residues. CDR3 nucleotide sequence: TGTGCCAGCAGTTTAGGGACAGGCGGCAATACGCAGTATTTT. This gives the protein CASSLGTGGNTQYF. Drawing the rest from reference TRBV28 and TRBJ2-3, the complete variable domain is DVKVTQSSRYLVKRTGEKVFLECVQDMDHENMFWYRQDPGLGLRLIYFSYDVKMKEKGDIPEGYSVSREKKERFSLILESASTNQTSMYLCASSLGTGGNTQYFGPGTRLTVL.

The chain has TRBV6-5 and TRBJ1-2, with 9 bases aligning to TRBD1. J gave up 8 bases and V 0 bases, and 10 bases lay outside the gene matches. Germline-derived CDR1 and CDR2 are MNHEY and SVGAGI. The CDR3 length is 16 residues. The CDR3 DNA sequence: TGTGCCAGCAGTTACTCTCGGACAGGGGTTATGGGAGGCTACACCTTC. It is translated as CASSYSRTGVMGGYTF.

The genes are TRBV6-2 or TRBV6-3 and TRBJ1-1, with D possibly TRBD1 on 6 matching bases. The ends were cut back, 8 bases at V and 5 bases at J, with 18 bases in the middle. The germline V gene has CDR1 MNHEY and CDR2 SVGEGT. The CDR3 runs to 14 residues. The DNA of the CDR3 is TGTGCCAGCCGCCCCGACGGGGGCAGGACTGAAGCTTTCTTT. It codes for CASRPDGGRTEAFF.

This rearrangement joins TRBV10-3 to TRBJ2-5, with unresolved D. Germline loops: CDR1 ENHRY, CDR2 SYGVKD. Trimming removed 4 bases from V and 0 bases from J, with 6 bases in between. This CDR3 has 13 residues. CDR3 protein: CAISGRNQETQYF. The CDR3 DNA reads as TGTGCCATCAGTGGACGGAACCAAGAGACCCAGTACTTC.

The CDR3 reads CASSEWAKYEQYF. Written as DNA, the CDR3 is TGCGCCAGCAGCGAGTGGGCAAAATACGAGCAGTACTTC. The genes are TRBV5-1 and TRBJ2-7; no clear D gene. Germline V CDR1 and CDR2: SGHRS, YFSETQ. This CDR3 is built from 13 residues. V lost 4 bases, J lost 4 bases, and 12 bases lay in between.

This chain connects TRBV4-3 to TRBJ1-3; no firm D call. The CDR3 is 15 amino acids. Germline V gene sequence: CDR1 LGHNA, CDR2 YSLEER. V shed 0 bases and J shed 4 bases, with 10 bases lying between them. The CDR3 reads CASSQDAHFGNTIYF. The CDR3 DNA sequence: TGCGCCAGCAGCCAAGATGCACACTTCGGAAACACCATATATTTT.

The chain employs TRBV7-9 and TRBJ2-3; perhaps TRBD1 as D (5 bases). This CDR3 has 14 amino acids. The germline V and J ends were trimmed by 5 bases and 3 bases, with 12 bases remaining between them. Germline CDR1 and CDR2: SEHNR and FQNEAQ (reference sequence). This CDR3 is CASSTRRDTDTQYF. CDR3 sequence (DNA): TGTGCCAGCAGCACGCGCAGGGATACAGATACGCAGTATTTT.

This clone was seen only a few times. V and J are TRBV28 and TRBJ2-7; 10 nucleotides line up with TRBD1. CDR3 length equals 15 residues. J lost 6 bases, V lost 4 bases, and 9 bases had no gene match. Germline CDR1 MDHEN, CDR2 SYDVKM. For the CDR3, the DNA is TGTGCCAGCAGTTCTGCCGGGACAGGGGATGGCGAGCAGTACTTC. It translates to CASSSAGTGDGEQYF.

The chain employs TRBV28 and TRBJ1-6; D may be TRBD1 (6 bases). V was trimmed by 6 bases and J by 7 bases, leaving 16 bases between them. Germline V gives CDR1 MDHEN, CDR2 SYDVKM. The CDR3 totals 15 residues. CDR3 DNA sequence: TGTGCCAGCAGGAGGGGGGCGCGGGGGAATTCACCCCTCCACTTT. As protein: CASRRGARGNSPLHF.

The rearrangement links TRBV6-2 or TRBV6-3 to TRBJ1-2; D not resolved. The V and J ends lost 5 bases and 3 bases respectively, with 10 bases between them. Germline CDR1 is MNHEY and CDR2 is SVGEGT. This CDR3 is 13 amino acids long. CDR3 residues: CASSIPTDYGYTF. DNA of the CDR3: TGTGCCAGCAGTATCCCGACGGACTATGGCTACACCTTC.